The clone carrying this TCR beta chain was observed a handful of times. These data are taken from a study of metastatic and nonmetastatic thyroid tumors. The CDR3 spans 14 residues. V was trimmed by 4 bases and J by 6 bases, leaving 15 bases between them. Germline V gives CDR1 LNHDA, CDR2 SQIVND (reference sequence). Every patient underwent thyroid surgery untreated. TCRdb re-called clones from the PCR reads using MiXCR. Among about 52,000 clones listed, roughly 18% were seen once. The specimen sequenced was blood. This chain joins TRBV19 and TRBJ1-1; D possibly corresponds to TRBD1 (6 bases). The receptor was isolated from a female donor with papillary thyroid cancer or a benign thyroid nodule (not recorded which). Some clones in this sample may be carry-over from other donors' samples. The DNA of the CDR3 is TGTGCCAGTAGTACCGGACAGATCGTAGCTGAAGCTTTCTTT. Translating it yields CASSTGQIVAEAFF. Variable domain in full (rest from reference TRBV19 and TRBJ1-1): DGGITQSPKYLFRKEGQNVTLSCEQNLNHDAMYWYRQDPGQGLRLIYYSQIVNDFQKGDIAEGYSVSREKKESFPLTVTSAQKNPTAFYLCASSTGQIVAEAFFGQGTRLTVV.